Listed below are T cell receptor beta chains from one sample, sequenced in a study of blood T cells in healthy people across ages. TCRdb ran MiXCR on the 5' RACE reads and lists one entry per CDR3 protein. This sample carries 650,000 or so distinct CDR3 sequences, over 40% of them seen once, and the ten largest clones take approximately 12%. Specimen: blood. Receptors were obtained from an elderly woman in good health. Both conserved end residues are part of each CDR3. Each record gives: clone size, J gene, V gene, D gene, CDR3 DNA, CDR3 protein. D genes are given only for firm matches. Clone size appears in some rows only: once, few, many, or a class for an expanded clone.

>.|TRBJ2-1|TRBV19|.
TGTGCCAGTAGCAAACAGCGACGCCCCTACAATGAGCAGTTCTTC
CASSKQRRPYNEQFF
>few|TRBJ1-2|TRBV7-8|TRBD1
TGTGCCAGCACCCCCGTAGCCGCAGGGGGAGGCTACACCTTC
CASTPVAAGGGYTF
>many|TRBJ2-4|TRBV6-6|TRBD2
TGTGCCAGCAGGACTGGGGACTACGCCAAAAACATTCAGTACTTC
CASRTGDYAKNIQYF
>few|TRBJ2-1|TRBV29-1|.
TGCAGCGTTGGGGCCCTTTTGGAGCAGTTCTTC
CSVGALLEQFF
>.|TRBJ2-7|TRBV29-1|.
TGCAGCGTTGAAAGTGACCTAGGGCCCTACGAGCAGTACTTC
CSVESDLGPYEQYF
>once|TRBJ2-1|TRBV6-2/TRBV6-3|TRBD2
TGTGCCAGCGCGGGGGGAGCGGGAGGTGAGCAGTTCTTC
CASAGGAGGEQFF
>.|TRBJ2-5|TRBV5-1|.
TGCGCCAGCAGCCAAATCGGGGGTTTGGAGACCCAGTACTTC
CASSQIGGLETQYF
>many|TRBJ1-2|TRBV20-1|TRBD1
TGCAGTGGCCGGGAGGGGGCGGTTGGCTACACCTTC
CSGREGAVGYTF
>.|TRBJ1-2|TRBV24-1|.
TGTGCCACCAGTGAACCTGGACAGCCGGGATATGGCTACACCTTC
CATSEPGQPGYGYTF
>many|TRBJ2-1|TRBV27|TRBD1
TGTGCCAGCAGTTTATCCCGAGGGACAGGGGGCAAGTTCTTC
CASSLSRGTGGKFF
>many|TRBJ2-7|TRBV11-2|.
TGTGCCAGCAGCTTAAACTTGGGGGGAAACTACGAGCAGTACTTC
CASSLNLGGNYEQYF
>many|TRBJ2-3|TRBV5-1|.
TGCGCCAGCAGCTTGCAGGGGTATTCGGATACGCAGTATTTT
CASSLQGYSDTQYF
>.|TRBJ2-5|TRBV20-1|.
TGCAGTGCTAGAGATATTTGGCGTTACCAAGAGACCCAGTACTTC
CSARDIWRYQETQYF
>many|TRBJ2-7|TRBV6-2/TRBV6-3|.
TGTGCCAGCAAACAACTGATGGGAGGCTACGAGCAGTACTTC
CASKQLMGGYEQYF
>many|TRBJ2-4|TRBV30|TRBD1
TGTGCCTGGAAGGGTAGGACAGGGGGAGTTGGCATTCAGTACTTC
CAWKGRTGGVGIQYF
>.|TRBJ2-2|TRBV7-3|.
TGTGCCAGCAGCTTACGGAACCGTGCGCTCACCGGGGAGCTGTTTTTT
CASSLRNRALTGELFF
>.|TRBJ1-1|TRBV5-1|.
TGCGCCAGCAGCTTGGACAGCCAGAACACTGAAGCTTTCTTT
CASSLDSQNTEAFF
>many|TRBJ2-7|TRBV3-1|TRBD2
TGTGCCAGCAGCCAGCTAGCGGGAGACGAGCAGTACTTC
CASSQLAGDEQYF
>.|TRBJ2-5|TRBV29-1|.
TGCAGCGTCGACGGGGATCACTTACGCGAGACCCAGTACTTC
CSVDGDHLRETQYF
>.|TRBJ2-7|TRBV13|.
TGTGCCAGCAGCTCTCCGACCGATCAATCCTACGAGCAGTACTTC
CASSSPTDQSYEQYF
>.|TRBJ2-7|TRBV30|.
TGTGCCTGGGCGGGACGGTACGAGCAGTACTTC
CAWAGRYEQYF
>.|TRBJ2-7|TRBV7-2|.
TGTGCCAGCAGCTTAGGACTCACGCTAGACTACGAGCAGTACTTC
CASSLGLTLDYEQYF